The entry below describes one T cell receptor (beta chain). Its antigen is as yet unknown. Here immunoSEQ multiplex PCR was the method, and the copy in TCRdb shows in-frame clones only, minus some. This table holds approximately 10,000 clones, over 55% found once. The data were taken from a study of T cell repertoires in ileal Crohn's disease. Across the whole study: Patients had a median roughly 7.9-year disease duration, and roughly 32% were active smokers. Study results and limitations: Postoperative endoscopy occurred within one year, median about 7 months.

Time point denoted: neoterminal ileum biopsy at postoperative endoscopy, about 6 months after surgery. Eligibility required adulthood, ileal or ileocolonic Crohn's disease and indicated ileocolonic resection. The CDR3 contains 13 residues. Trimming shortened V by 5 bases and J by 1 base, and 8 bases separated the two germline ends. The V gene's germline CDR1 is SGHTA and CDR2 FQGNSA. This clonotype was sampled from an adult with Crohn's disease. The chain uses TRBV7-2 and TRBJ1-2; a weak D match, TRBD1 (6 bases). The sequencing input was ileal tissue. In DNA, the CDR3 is TGTGCCAGCAGCCAACAGGGTAACTATGGCTACACCTTC. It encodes CASSQQGNYGYTF.